This T cell receptor beta chain emerged from a study of STAT5B mutations in CD4+ large granular lymphocyte leukemia. Method: immunoSEQ multiplex PCR; TCRdb's copy keeps in-frame clones and lacks some. The profile shows a few thousand clones, roughly 84% of them singletons. Germline assignment: CDR1 SGHNT and CDR2 YENEEA. The ends lost 3 bases at V and 7 bases at J; junction bases unmatched: 5. The CDR3 consists of 14 residues. The J gene is TRBJ2-2, the V gene TRBV11-3, with 7 bases lining up with TRBD1. Sequencing was carried out using PBMCs. The receptor comes from a woman in her sixties or seventies with CD4+ T-cell large granular lymphocyte leukemia. The CDR3 nucleotides read TGTGCCAGCAGCTTGAGACAGGGAAACGGGGAGCTGTTTTTT. It encodes CASSLRQGNGELFF.